This TCR beta chain emerged from a study of PD-1 blockade in classical Hodgkin lymphoma. Study-wide results and limits: Patients who responded completely had about the same baseline diversity as newly diagnosed patients. Still unresolved is the cause of the repertoire differences, which may be disease activity or prior therapy.

Time point indicated: cycle 4 day 1 (C4D1), after more than five weeks of nivolumab. Each patient relapsed following autologous stem cell transplantation, and prior brentuximab vedotin exposure differed. About this clone: The target antigen is unknown.

Here immunoSEQ multiplex PCR was the method, and the copy in TCRdb shows in-frame clones only, minus some. The table has 23,000 or so clones, approximately 68% seen once. Per germline, CDR1 SGHNT and CDR2 YYREEE (reference sequence). This CDR3 has 14 amino acids. The V gene end was trimmed by 2 bases and the J gene end by 5 bases; junction bases not matched to a gene: 6. This receptor was taken from a human donor with classical Hodgkin lymphoma. The V gene is TRBV5-4, the J gene TRBJ2-5, with TRBD1 matching 7 bases. Specimen: peripheral blood mononuclear cells (PBMCs), collected before the fourth cycle of nivolumab. The CDR3 DNA sequence: TGTGCCAGCAGCTTTGAGGGGGCAAGGGAGACCCAGTACTTC. This translates into CASSFEGARETQYF.